Sequencing of this T cell receptor beta chain was carried out in a study of cytomegalovirus exposure and HLA in healthy donors. PCR employed 60 Vbeta and 13 Jbeta primers. Source study methods: It was a later analysis that counted roughly 80 million unique TCR beta chains, of which roughly 11 million were shared. Method: immunoSEQ multiplex PCR; TCRdb's copy keeps in-frame clones and lacks some. The V and J calls and the clone size are those of that table, but D and trimming were determined from the DNA. Among roughly 200,000 clones listed, around 74% were seen once. CDR3 length: 13 residues. V shed 6 bases and J shed 0 bases, with 9 bases lying between them. Germline CDR1 is MDHEN and CDR2 is SYDVKM. Study-wide points: As was reported, the classifier diagnosed cytomegalovirus status with high specificity and sensitivity. Presence/absence analyses supposed approximately even sequencing depth among donors.

For this clone: The antigen remains unidentified.

The sequenced sample was PBMCs. The V and J genes are TRBV28 and TRBJ2-7; D possibly corresponds to TRBD1 (6 bases). The receptor was derived from a male donor in good health and CMV-seronegative. This CDR3 is CASRKTGSYEQYF. The CDR3 bases are TGTGCCAGCAGGAAGACAGGCTCCTACGAGCAGTACTTC.